This TCR beta chain was retrieved from a study of T cells after posttransplantation cyclophosphamide. General study findings and limits: Recipient CMV seropositivity and CMV reactivation strongly tracked TRB clonality.

A marrow graft followed busulfan-fludarabine conditioning, with cyclophosphamide on days +3 and +4. V lost 2 bases and J lost 8; bases outside the gene matches: 4. Germline values: CDR1 SGHTA, CDR2 FQGTGA. The CDR3 sequence is 14 residues long. The table came from immunoSEQ multiplex PCR; TCRdb's copy has only in-frame clones and leaves some out. Among some 2,800 clones, 74% were seen once, and the ten largest hold approximately 34%. Regarding this clone: Its antigen is not identified.

The sample was PBMCs, taken after allogeneic stem cell transplant with posttransplant cyclophosphamide. The rearrangement uses TRBV7-3 and TRBJ2-1; 9 nucleotides agree with TRBD2. The receptor's source is a female patient aged 45-65 years who received an allogeneic stem cell transplant from a related donor, was CMV-positive, and had no GVHD. Part of the T cell pool may stem from the graft donor. The CDR3 coding sequence is TGTGCCAGCAGCTTATCTCCTAGCGGGGATGAGCAGTTCTTC. As protein: CASSLSPSGDEQFF.